The table lists the clone carrying this TCR beta chain with many counts. This record belongs to a study of T cells after yellow fever vaccination. Germline CDR1 reads DFQATT; CDR2 reads SNEGSKA (reference sequence). Trimming took 6 bases from V and 5 from J; bases not matched to a gene: 10. The CDR3 consists of 14 residues. Production of TCR cDNA was by 5'RACE template switching, which also added a universal primer site and UMIs. TCRdb redid the calling of the 5' RACE reads with MiXCR, one entry per CDR3 protein. The table lists 250,000 to 400,000 distinct CDR3 sequences, 3.5% to 5% of them singletons.

The sequence was obtained from a man between 18 and 35 years old who received the YFV17D yellow fever vaccine. The chain joins TRBV20-1 to TRBJ2-5; 9 positions match TRBD2. The sample consisted of PBMCs, taken 15 days after the yellow fever booster vaccination. CDR3 region: CSATPRLADETQYF. CDR3 DNA sequence: TGCAGTGCAACACCCAGACTAGCGGATGAGACCCAGTACTTC.